Included here is one TCR beta chain sequence, with context. The target antigen is unknown. In germline, CDR1 is SGHRS, CDR2 YFSETQ. V dropped 3 bases and J dropped 2 bases, with 12 bases sitting between them. This CDR3 region has 14 residues. The sample originates from a study of T cell repertoires in cytomegalovirus infection. Study-wide context: Public TCR beta signatures marked donors with CMV infection and the matching HLA.

TCRdb re-called the reads through MiXCR, storing one row per CDR3 protein. The repertoire has 400,000 to 550,000 distinct CDR3 sequences, approximately 10% of them found once; the top ten carry roughly 10%. Study-level findings and limits: There were carriers of CMV plus the relevant HLA, and cumulative public TCR beta family frequency identified them.

Material: PBMCs. This sequence joins TRBV5-1 and TRBJ2-7; a weak D match, TRBD2 (6 bases). This clonotype was obtained from a human donor in good health (CMV status not recorded). Some clones in this sample may be carry-over from other donors' samples. In DNA, the CDR3 is TGCGCCAGCAGCTCTCTAGCGTACCCCTACGAGCAGTACTTC. As protein: CASSSLAYPYEQYF.